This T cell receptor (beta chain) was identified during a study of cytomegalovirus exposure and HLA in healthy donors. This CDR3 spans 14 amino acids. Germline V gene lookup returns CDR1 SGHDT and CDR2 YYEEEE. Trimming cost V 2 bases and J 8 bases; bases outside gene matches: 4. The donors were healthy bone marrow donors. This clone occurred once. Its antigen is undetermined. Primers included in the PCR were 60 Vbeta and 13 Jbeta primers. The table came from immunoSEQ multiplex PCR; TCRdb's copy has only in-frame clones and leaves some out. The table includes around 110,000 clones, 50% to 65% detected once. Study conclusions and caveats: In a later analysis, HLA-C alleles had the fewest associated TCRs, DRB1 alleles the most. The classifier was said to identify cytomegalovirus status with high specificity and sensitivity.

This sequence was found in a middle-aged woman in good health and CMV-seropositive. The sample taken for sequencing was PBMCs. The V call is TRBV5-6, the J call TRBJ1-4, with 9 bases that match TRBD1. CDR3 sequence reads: CASSFGQGREKLFF. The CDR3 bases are TGTGCCAGCAGCTTCGGACAGGGGAGGGAAAAACTGTTTTTT.